This T cell receptor beta chain was profiled in a study of cytomegalovirus exposure and HLA in healthy donors. CDR1 and CDR2 from the germline V gene are SGHAT and FQNNGV. Trimming stripped 0 bases from V and 1 base from J, with 10 bases between. This CDR3 comprises 16 residues. PCR employed 60 Vbeta and 13 Jbeta primers. Some clones are missing from TCRdb's copy, which holds only in-frame ones; the method was immunoSEQ multiplex PCR. Here the sample spans over 90,000 clones, 63% being singletons. Sequenced input: PBMCs. This chain joins TRBV11-2 and TRBJ2-4; a weak D match, TRBD2 (6 bases). The sequence was collected from a human donor in good health. The CDR3 DNA sequence: TGTGCCAGCAGCTTAGATGGGAGGACGGCCAAAAACATTCAGTACTTC. Amino acids: CASSLDGRTAKNIQYF.